The 6 T cell receptor beta chains below all came from one sample that was sequenced in a study of blood T cells in healthy people across ages. A second PCR, run for roughly 7 to 11 cycles, used a sample-barcoded 5' primer plus a J-beta primer mix. TCRdb processed the 5' RACE reads anew with MiXCR; each CDR3 protein has one entry. The sample has 800,000 to 950,000 distinct CDR3 sequences, roughly 48% seen once; the top ten hold about an eighth. Sequenced material: blood. The receptors derive from a man in his thirties or forties in good health.

This clonotype occurred once. The rearrangement joins TRBV27 to TRBJ2-1; 9 bases map to TRBD2. The CDR3 spans 17 residues. Germline V gene lookup returns CDR1 MNHEY and CDR2 SMNVEV (reference sequence). With 5 bases clipped from V and 6 bases from J, the junction kept 14 bases outside the gene matches. The CDR3 bases are TGTGCCAGCAGTCCACGACTAAGCGGGGGGCCGGGCAATGAGCAGTTCTTC. It is translated as CASSPRLSGGPGNEQFF.

This chain connects TRBV4-2 to TRBJ1-2; the D gene is possibly TRBD1 (5 bases). The ends were cut back, 4 bases at V and 4 bases at J, with 13 bases in the middle. Germline V gene data show CDR1 as LGHNA and CDR2 as YNFKEQ. The CDR3 is 14 amino acids. The CDR3 reads CASSREGTAYGYTF. DNA for the CDR3: TGTGCCAGCAGCCGCGAAGGGACCGCCTATGGCTACACCTTC.

This clonotype was counted only a few times. This chain joins TRBV25-1 and TRBJ2-5; perhaps D is TRBD1 or TRBD2 (6 bases each). CDR1 and CDR2 from the germline V gene are MGHDK and SYGVNS. Trimming pared 1 base from V and 5 bases from J, leaving 14 bases between. The CDR3 length is 15 residues. The CDR3 DNA is TGTGCCAGCAGTGAATTAAGGGGGGCCGGCGAGACCCAGTACTTC. This sequence encodes CASSELRGAGETQYF.

This clonotype was recorded only once. The V call is TRBV7-9, the J call TRBJ2-7; D gene uncertain. CDR3 length: 15 amino acids. Germline CDR1 and CDR2: SEHNR and FQNEAQ (reference sequence). Trimming removed 5 bases at V and 1 base at J, with 15 bases between. The CDR3 loop is CASSADGGRSYEQYF. In DNA form, the CDR3 reads TGTGCCAGCAGCGCGGACGGTGGCCGTTCCTACGAGCAGTACTTC.

This clonotype was recorded a few times. This sequence joins TRBV7-2 and TRBJ2-1; weak D call: TRBD1 (6 bases). Trimming pared 2 bases from V and 3 bases from J, leaving 11 bases between. The CDR3 is 15 amino acids. Germline V gives CDR1 SGHTA, CDR2 FQGNSA. The CDR3 DNA follows: TGTGCCAGCAGCTTAAAGGGGACACTCTACAATGAGCAGTTCTTC. Translated, it gives CASSLKGTLYNEQFF.

The genes are TRBV20-1 and TRBJ2-7, with TRBD1 as a possible D gene (5 bases). The CDR3 runs 11 residues. Germline V lookup: CDR1 DFQATT, CDR2 SNEGSKA (reference sequence). Trimming shortened V by 5 bases and J by 4 bases, and 9 bases separated the two germline ends. This chain's CDR3 is CSADSEYEQYF. The CDR3 nucleotides are TGCAGTGCTGACAGCGAGTACGAGCAGTACTTC.